Detailed here is one TCR beta chain. Its antigen is not known. V was trimmed by 3 bases and J by 4 bases, leaving 12 bases between them. The CDR3 extends over 14 amino acids. In TCRdb, the reads were re-called with MiXCR into one record per CDR3 protein. The repertoire holds hundreds of thousands of distinct CDR3 sequences, with roughly 30% as singletons. The sample comes from a study of T cell repertoires in cytomegalovirus infection. Study summary: Through public TCR beta signatures, both CMV infection and matching HLA type were indicated.

Study-wide points: Using cumulative public TCR beta family frequency, the authors identified those who carried CMV together with the relevant HLA.

Source: cultured PBMCs, taken from culture after CMV antigen stimulation. The rearrangement links TRBV12-3 or TRBV12-4 to TRBJ2-5; weak D call: TRBD2 (5 bases). The receptor was derived from a human donor in good health (CMV status not recorded). Some clones in this sample may be carry-over from other donors' samples. This CDR3 reads CASSLISEGETQYF. CDR3 bases: TGTGCCAGCAGTTTGATAAGTGAGGGAGAGACCCAGTACTTC.